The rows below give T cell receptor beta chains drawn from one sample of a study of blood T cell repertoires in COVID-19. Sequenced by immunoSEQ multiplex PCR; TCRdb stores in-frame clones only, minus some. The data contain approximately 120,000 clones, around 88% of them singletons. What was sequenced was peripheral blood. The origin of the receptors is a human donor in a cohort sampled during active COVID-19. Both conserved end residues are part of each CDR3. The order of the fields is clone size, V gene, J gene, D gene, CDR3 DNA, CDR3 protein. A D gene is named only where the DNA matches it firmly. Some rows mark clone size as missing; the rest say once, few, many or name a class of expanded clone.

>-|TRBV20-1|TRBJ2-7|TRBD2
TGCAGTGCTAGTGCACTTCCGGGACTAGCGGCCTACGAGCAGTACTTC
CSASALPGLAAYEQYF
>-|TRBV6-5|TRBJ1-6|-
TGTGCCAGCAGTTCAACAGGGAATTCACCCCTCCACTTT
CASSSTGNSPLHF
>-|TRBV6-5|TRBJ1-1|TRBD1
TGTGCCAGCAGCCGGGGACAGGTGAACACTGAAGCTTTCTTT
CASSRGQVNTEAFF
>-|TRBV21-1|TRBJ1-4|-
TGTGCCAGCAGCCCCCCCGACAGGGGTCGCCCTAATGAAAAACTGTTTTTT
CASSPPDRGRPNEKLFF
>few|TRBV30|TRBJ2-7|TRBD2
TGTGCCTGGAGTGTAGCCGGGACTAGCGGGACCGAGCAGTACTTC
CAWSVAGTSGTEQYF
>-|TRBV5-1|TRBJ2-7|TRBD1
TGCGCCAGCAGCTTCGGGCAGGGGGCCAGCGAGCAGTACTTC
CASSFGQGASEQYF
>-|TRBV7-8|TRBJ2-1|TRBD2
TGTGCCAGCAGCCACGGGACTAGCGGGGATGGAGAGCAGTTCTTC
CASSHGTSGDGEQFF
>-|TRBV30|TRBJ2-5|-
TGTGCCTGGGGTCGGACAGACCGGGGCCAGTACTTC
CAWGRTDRGQYF
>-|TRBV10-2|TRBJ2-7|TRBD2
TGCGCCAGCAGTGAGTGGACTAGCGGTCCCCCCCCCTACGAGCAGTACTTC
CASSEWTSGPPPYEQYF
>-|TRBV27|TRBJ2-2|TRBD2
TGTGCCAGCAGTGATACTTTTACGGGGACTAGCGGGAACACCGGGGAGCTGTTTTTT
CASSDTFTGTSGNTGELFF
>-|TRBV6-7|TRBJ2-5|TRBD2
TGTGCCAGCAGTACCACGACTAGCGGGAGGGCCAGTGAGACCCAGTACTTC
CASSTTTSGRASETQYF
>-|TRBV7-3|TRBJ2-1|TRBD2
TGTGCCAGCAGCCAGCAAGCGGGAGGGCCCTCTAATGAGCAGTTCTTC
CASSQQAGGPSNEQFF
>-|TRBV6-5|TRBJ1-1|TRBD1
TGTGCCAGCAGTAGACAGGGAGAGGCTTTCTTT
CASSRQGEAFF
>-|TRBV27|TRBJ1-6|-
TGTGCCAGCAGTTTATCGTGGAGCCGCTCCTATAATTCACCCCTCCACTTT
CASSLSWSRSYNSPLHF
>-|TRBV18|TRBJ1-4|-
TGTGCCAGCTCACCACTCCCTTATGAAAAACTGTTTTTT
CASSPLPYEKLFF
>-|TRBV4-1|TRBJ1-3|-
TGCGCCAGCAGCCAAGTAATTGGGGGGAGCTCTGGAAACACCATATATTTT
CASSQVIGGSSGNTIYF
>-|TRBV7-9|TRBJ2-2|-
TGTGCCAGCAGCTTAGGTCGGGGTTCGACCACCGGGGAGCTGTTTTTT
CASSLGRGSTTGELFF
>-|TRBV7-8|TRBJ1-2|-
TGTGCCAGCTTGACAGACTATGGCTACACCTTC
CASLTDYGYTF
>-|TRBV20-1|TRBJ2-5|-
TGCAGTGCTAGAGATGGTAGGGGCCAGTACTTC
CSARDGRGQYF
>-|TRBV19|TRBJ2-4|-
TGTGCCAGTAGTATCGCTCGGGGGGCCAAGTACTTC
CASSIARGAKYF
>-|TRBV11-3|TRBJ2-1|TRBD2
TGTGCCAGCAGCTTGGCCGGGACTAGCGGTTCCTCCTACAATGAGCAGTTCTTC
CASSLAGTSGSSYNEQFF
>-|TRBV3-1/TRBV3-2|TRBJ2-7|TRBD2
TGTGCCAGCAGCCAAATTAGCGGGAGATCCGAGCAGTACTTC
CASSQISGRSEQYF
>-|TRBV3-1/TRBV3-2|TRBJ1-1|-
TGTGCCAGCAGCCAAAACTACAGGAGGAACACTGAAGCTTTCTTT
CASSQNYRRNTEAFF
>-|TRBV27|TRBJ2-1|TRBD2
TGTGCCAGCGGCCCGGGACTAGCGGGAGTCGGGTCCTACAATGAGCAGTTCTTC
CASGPGLAGVGSYNEQFF
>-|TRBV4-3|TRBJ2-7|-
TGCGCCAGCAGCCAAGGCAGCGGTTTTATCTACGAGCAGTACTTC
CASSQGSGFIYEQYF
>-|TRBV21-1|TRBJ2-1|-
TGTGCCAGCAGCAAAGGGGAGGGGGGACTAGCGGAATACAATGAGCAGTTCTTC
CASSKGEGGLAEYNEQFF
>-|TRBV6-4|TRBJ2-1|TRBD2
TGTGCCAGCAGTGACTCCGGGACTAGCGGGATTGGGAAGCAGTTCTTC
CASSDSGTSGIGKQFF
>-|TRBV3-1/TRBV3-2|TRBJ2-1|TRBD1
TGTGCCAGCAGCCCCGGGACAGCCTACAATGAGCAGTTCTTC
CASSPGTAYNEQFF
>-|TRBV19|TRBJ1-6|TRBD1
TGTGCCAGTAGCCCGGACAGGGCTGACTATAATTCACCCCTCCACTTT
CASSPDRADYNSPLHF
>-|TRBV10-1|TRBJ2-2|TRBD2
TGCGCCAGCAGTTCCGGGGCTAGCGGCCCCACCGGGGAGCTGTTTTTT
CASSSGASGPTGELFF
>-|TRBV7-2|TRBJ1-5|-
TGTGCCAGCAGTCCCGTTGCCGGGGGGAGCGGCAATCAGCCCCAGCATTTT
CASSPVAGGSGNQPQHF
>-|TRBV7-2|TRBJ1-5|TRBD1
TGTGCCAGCAGCTTAGCGGGGACAGGCGGGGGCCAGCCCCAGCATTTT
CASSLAGTGGGQPQHF
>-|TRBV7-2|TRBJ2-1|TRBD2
TGTGCCAGCAGCCCCGGAGCGGGAGGGATAAATGAGCAGTTCTTC
CASSPGAGGINEQFF
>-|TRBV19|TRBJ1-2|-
TGTGCCAGTAGTACGCGGGTTTCTGGCTACACCTTC
CASSTRVSGYTF
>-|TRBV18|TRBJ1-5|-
TGTGCCAGCTCACCACCAGGGGGTGGCAATCAGCCCCAGCATTTT
CASSPPGGGNQPQHF
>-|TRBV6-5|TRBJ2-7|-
TGTGCCAGCACCCGGGCAGGGTACGAGCAGTACTTC
CASTRAGYEQYF
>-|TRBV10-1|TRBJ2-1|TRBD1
TGCGCCAGCAGTGACCCAGGACAGGGTGAATACAATGAGCAGTTCTTC
CASSDPGQGEYNEQFF
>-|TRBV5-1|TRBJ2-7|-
TGCGCCAGCAGCTTGGGCAGGGGGGCGAGAGAGCAGTACTTC
CASSLGRGAREQYF
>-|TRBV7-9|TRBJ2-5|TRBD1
TGTGCCAGCAGTCCGGGGACAGAACAAGAGACCCAGTACTTC
CASSPGTEQETQYF
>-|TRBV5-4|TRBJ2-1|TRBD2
TGTGCCAGCAGCTTGGTACTGGGGACTAGGAATGAGCAGTTCTTC
CASSLVLGTRNEQFF
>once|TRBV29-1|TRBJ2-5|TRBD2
TGCAGCGTAACCCCGGTGGTACTGCTAGCGGGACCTCAAGAGACCCAGTACTTC
CSVTPVVLLAGPQETQYF
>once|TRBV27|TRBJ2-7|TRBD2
TGTGCCAGTGGACTAGGCTCCTACGAGCAGTACTTC
CASGLGSYEQYF
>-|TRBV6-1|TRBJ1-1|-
TGTGCCAGCAGTGAAGGAGCGAACACTGAAGCTTTCTTT
CASSEGANTEAFF
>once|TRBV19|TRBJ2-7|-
TGTGCCAGTGCGCCTCCTTTCTCCTACGAGCAGTACTTC
CASAPPFSYEQYF
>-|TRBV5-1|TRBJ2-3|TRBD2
TGCGCCAGCAGCTCCCCGGGACTAGCGGGAGTTGGAGATACGCAGTATTTT
CASSSPGLAGVGDTQYF